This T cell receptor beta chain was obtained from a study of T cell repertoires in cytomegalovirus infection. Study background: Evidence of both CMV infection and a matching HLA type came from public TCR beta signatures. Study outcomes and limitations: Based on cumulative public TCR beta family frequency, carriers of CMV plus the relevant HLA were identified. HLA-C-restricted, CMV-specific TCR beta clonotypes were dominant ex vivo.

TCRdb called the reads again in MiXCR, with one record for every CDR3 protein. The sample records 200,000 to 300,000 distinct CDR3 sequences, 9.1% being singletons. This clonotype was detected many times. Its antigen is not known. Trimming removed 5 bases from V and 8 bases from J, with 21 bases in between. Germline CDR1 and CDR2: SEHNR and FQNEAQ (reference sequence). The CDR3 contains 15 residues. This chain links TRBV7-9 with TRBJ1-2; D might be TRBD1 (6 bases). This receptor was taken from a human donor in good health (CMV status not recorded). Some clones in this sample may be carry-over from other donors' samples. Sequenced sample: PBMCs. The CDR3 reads CASSPRFGPTGGYTF. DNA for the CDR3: TGTGCCAGCAGCCCAAGGTTCGGTCCTACAGGGGGCTACACCTTC.